This T cell receptor (beta chain) emerged from a study of blood T cell repertoires in COVID-19. Study-level information: COVID-19 samples from acute and convalescent phases originated in the United States, Italy and Spain. T cells, B-cell-depleted T cells, or PBMCs supplied cDNA or gDNA.

The CDR3 is 16 residues long. CDR1 is MNHEY and CDR2 is SMNVEV in the germline V gene (reference sequence). The V gene end was trimmed by 6 bases and the J gene end by 6 bases; junction bases not matched to a gene: 17. This clone has only a few counts. Authors' analysis steps: Estimation of nucleated cell counts relied on the amplification of reference gene primers. Sequenced by immunoSEQ multiplex PCR; TCRdb stores in-frame clones only, minus some. That table gives V, J and clone size, and the DNA gave D and trimming. The sample lists 70,000 to 85,000 clones, about 88% occurring once. The sequenced sample consisted of peripheral blood. This sequence joins TRBV27 and TRBJ2-7, with TRBD2 matching over 7 bases. The TCR originated in a human donor in a cohort sampled during active COVID-19. CDR3 sequence (DNA): TGTGCCAGCAGCTCGTCCGCGGGAGAGGTTAGCCGCGAGCAGTACTTC. Its translation: CASSSSAGEVSREQYF.